This entry is about one TCR beta chain. The data stem from a study of blood T cell repertoires in COVID-19. TCRdb keeps only in-frame clones here, not all; method: immunoSEQ multiplex PCR. Of 380,000 or so clones in the sample, 89% are singletons; the top ten hold 0.95% to 1.5%. The V gene end was trimmed by 6 bases and the J gene end by 5 bases; junction bases not matched to a gene: 5. From germline, CDR1 is MNHNY and CDR2 SVGAGI (reference sequence). The CDR3 runs 14 residues. Source material: peripheral blood. The chain joins TRBV6-6 to TRBJ1-2; 11 nucleotides match TRBD1. This TCR was sampled from a man aged 40-55 years with acute or convalescent COVID-19. The CDR3 DNA reads as TGTGCCAGCAGACACCGGGACAGGGGGTATGGCTACACCTTC. Its translation is CASRHRDRGYGYTF.